The 20 T cell receptor beta chains in this list originate from one sample, sequenced in a study of cytomegalovirus exposure and HLA in healthy donors. The PCR used 60 Vbeta and 13 Jbeta primers. Some clones are missing from TCRdb's copy, which holds only in-frame ones; the method was immunoSEQ multiplex PCR. The table lists 130,000 or so clones, around 77% of them singletons. Material: PBMCs. The origin of the receptors is an older woman in good health and CMV-seronegative.

This rearrangement joins TRBV18 to TRBJ2-7, with TRBD2 as a possible D gene (5 bases). The length of the CDR3 is 13 residues. V lost 6 bases and J 3 bases, leaving 12 bases between the germline ends. Germline V gene lookup returns CDR1 KGHSH and CDR2 LQKENI. The CDR3 here is CASSNGVDYEQYF. CDR3 DNA sequence: TGTGCCAGCTCCAACGGGGTTGACTACGAGCAGTACTTC.

V and J are TRBV6-4 and TRBJ1-2; D may be TRBD1 (5 bases). The ends were cut back, 4 bases at V and 7 bases at J, with 13 bases in the middle. The length of the CDR3 is 13 residues. Germline CDR1 and CDR2: MRHNA and SNTAGT. CDR3 protein: CASSVGPGIGYTF. CDR3 DNA: TGTGCCAGCAGTGTGGGCCCAGGGATTGGCTACACCTTC.

The chain links TRBV13 to TRBJ2-5; 9 nucleotides align to TRBD2. This CDR3 comprises 17 residues. V lost 5 bases, J lost 3 bases, and 13 bases stayed unmatched. CDR1 is PRHDT and CDR2 is FYEKMQ in the germline V gene (reference sequence). Here the CDR3 reads CASSGFYGGGAEETQYF. The DNA for the CDR3 is TGTGCCAGCAGCGGGTTTTACGGCGGGGGGGCCGAAGAGACCCAGTACTTC.

For the CDR3, the DNA is TGTGCCAGTATGCCGTCCGGGACAGCCTATCAGCCCCAGCATTTT. As protein: CASMPSGTAYQPQHF. V usage is TRBV19 and J usage is TRBJ1-5; TRBD1 agrees at 7 bases. Germline-derived CDR1 and CDR2 are LNHDA and SQIVND (reference sequence). The CDR3 covers 15 residues. Trimming cost V 7 bases and J 5 bases; bases outside gene matches: 11.

CDR3 protein: CASSLWADNQPQHF. The CDR3 bases are TGTGCCAGCAGCTTGTGGGCAGATAATCAGCCCCAGCATTTT. The V gene is TRBV5-8, the J gene TRBJ1-5; D is uncertain. Per the germline V gene, CDR1 is SGHTS and CDR2 is YDEGEE. The CDR3 is 14 residues long. Trimming cost V 1 base and J 4 bases, with 9 bases left between them.

The gene calls are TRBV28 and TRBJ2-7; 7 bases are a match to TRBD1. The CDR3 has 13 amino acids. Germline V gives CDR1 MDHEN, CDR2 SYDVKM. V trimming: 4 bases; J trimming: 2 bases; junction bases outside the gene matches: 2. The CDR3: CASSYRGTYEQYF. The CDR3 region has the DNA TGTGCCAGCAGTTACAGGGGTACCTACGAGCAGTACTTC.

The V and J genes are TRBV19 and TRBJ2-5; no clear D. The CDR3 covers 13 residues. The germline CDR1 and CDR2 sequences are LNHDA and SQIVND (reference sequence). V was pared by 0 bases and J by 2 bases, with 4 bases between. CDR3: CASSIDGQETQYF. The DNA of the CDR3 is TGTGCCAGTAGTATAGACGGGCAAGAGACCCAGTACTTC.

This clone was observed a few times. V is TRBV6-4 and J is TRBJ2-1, with D tentatively TRBD1 (5 bases). The germline CDR1 and CDR2 sequences are MRHNA and SNTAGT. The CDR3 extends over 16 amino acids. The V end lost 4 bases, the J end lost 8 bases, and 21 bases lay between the germline ends. The CDR3 nucleotides are TGTGCCAGCAGTGTAGGCTCTATAGACCAGGGCCATGAGCAGTTCTTC. As protein: CASSVGSIDQGHEQFF.

This clone was seen more than once but under ten times. CDR3 sequence (DNA): TGTGCCAGCAGTGAATCGGGCAGGGGGCGCGGCTACACCTTC. Translation: CASSESGRGRGYTF. The chain has TRBV25-1 and TRBJ1-2, with 8 bases that match TRBD1. Germline V gene sequence: CDR1 MGHDK, CDR2 SYGVNS. V gave up 1 base and J gave up 8 bases; unmatched junction bases: 6. This CDR3 region has 14 residues.

The chain carries TRBV7-2 and TRBJ1-1, with a tentative D call TRBD1 (6 bases). Trimming took off 2 bases at V and 4 bases at J, with 11 bases between the two ends. The CDR3 has 14 residues. Germline assignment: CDR1 SGHTA and CDR2 FQGNSA. For the CDR3, the DNA is TGTGCCAGCAGCTTACTTAGGGGGGGCACTGAAGCTTTCTTT. Translating gives CASSLLRGGTEAFF.

J is TRBJ2-5 and V is TRBV5-1; D gene uncertain. Germline loops: CDR1 SGHRS, CDR2 YFSETQ. The V and J ends lost 0 bases and 2 bases respectively, with 2 bases between them. The CDR3 consists of 12 residues. The CDR3 nucleotides are TGCGCCAGCAGCTTGGCGCAAGAGACCCAGTACTTC. Translation gives CASSLAQETQYF.

CDR3 in amino acids: CSVGERDKNGYTF. The CDR3 DNA reads as TGCAGCGTTGGTGAAAGGGACAAGAATGGCTACACCTTC. The gene calls are TRBV29-1 and TRBJ1-2, with D possibly being TRBD1 (6 bases). CDR1 SQVTM and CDR2 ANQGSEA come from the germline V gene. Trimming took 4 bases from V and 6 from J, leaving 15 bases between them. The CDR3 runs 13 residues.

This chain uses TRBV7-8 with TRBJ2-7; 9 bases map to TRBD1. CDR1 is SGHVS and CDR2 is FQNEAQ in the germline V gene. CDR3 length: 16 residues. With 4 bases clipped from V and 7 bases from J, the junction kept 14 bases outside the gene matches. The CDR3 sequence is CASSSQGTGHRVEQYF. The CDR3 bases are TGTGCCAGCAGCTCACAAGGGACAGGGCACCGTGTGGAGCAGTACTTC.

The rearrangement uses TRBV28 and TRBJ2-5; TRBD1 matches 7 bases. Unmatched junction bases numbered 5, after V lost 1 base and J lost 3 bases. The CDR3 spans 15 residues. Germline V gene lookup returns CDR1 MDHEN and CDR2 SYDVKM. CDR3 protein: CASSLYLQGKETQYF. The CDR3 DNA is TGTGCCAGCAGTTTATACCTACAGGGGAAAGAGACCCAGTACTTC.

The chain is built from TRBV7-9 and TRBJ1-1; D not resolved. This CDR3 region has 14 residues. Trimming left V 6 bases short and J 0 bases short, with 11 bases between. Germline V gene lookup returns CDR1 SEHNR and CDR2 FQNEAQ (reference sequence). CDR3 sequence (DNA): TGTGCCAGCAGGTTGGGAGACATGAACACTGAAGCTTTCTTT. Protein product: CASRLGDMNTEAFF. The full variable domain, its missing parts supplied by reference TRBV7-9 and TRBJ1-1, is DTGVSQNPRHKITKRGQNVTFRCDPISEHNRLYWYRQTLGQGPEFLTYFQNEAQLEKSRLLSDRFSAERPKGSFSTLEIQRTEQGDSAMYLCASRLGDMNTEAFFGQGTRLTVV.

The chain couples TRBV6-6 to TRBJ1-2; D is unclear. Trimming cost V 5 bases and J 7 bases, with 14 bases left between them. Germline values: CDR1 MNHNY, CDR2 SVGAGI (reference sequence). The CDR3 has 13 amino acids. Written as DNA, the CDR3 is TGTGCCAGCAGTCTTCCGGGTAGTTTTGGCTACACCTTC. This codes for CASSLPGSFGYTF.

The chain couples TRBV10-1 to TRBJ2-7; D unclear. Per germline, CDR1 WNHNN and CDR2 SYGVQD (reference sequence). V gave up 6 bases and J gave up 4 bases, with 13 bases separating them. The CDR3 is 13 amino acids. The CDR3 DNA reads as TGCGCCAGCAGCCCGGGTCTTATGTACGAGCAGTACTTC. It codes for CASSPGLMYEQYF.

This clone appeared once. The chain has TRBV6-5 and TRBJ2-5; D ambiguous. The DNA matches TRBJ2-7 better at its end, which makes the J call doubtful. The germline V gene has CDR1 MNHEY and CDR2 SVGAGI. This CDR3 has 15 amino acids. The CDR3 sequence is CASRFGPRLHYEQYF. In DNA, the CDR3 is TGTGCCAGCAGATTCGGTCCTCGGCTGCACTACGAGCAGTACTTC.

This clone was observed a handful of times. V and J are TRBV2 and TRBJ2-5, with 7 nucleotides matching TRBD2. The CDR3 covers 15 residues. From germline, CDR1 is SNHLY and CDR2 FYNNEI. The V gene end was trimmed by 4 bases and the J gene end by 0 bases; junction bases not matched to a gene: 5. This chain's CDR3 is CASSGGGGYQETQYF. The CDR3 nucleotides are TGTGCCAGCAGTGGGGGCGGGGGATACCAAGAGACCCAGTACTTC.

This clone occurred a few times. Here the CDR3 DNA reads TGTGCCAGCAGGCGAACCGACAGGCTCTACTACGAGCAGTACTTC. Translating it yields CASRRTDRLYYEQYF. The V gene is TRBV11-2, the J gene TRBJ2-7; the D gene is possibly TRBD1 (6 bases). The CDR3 runs 15 residues. Germline V gene sequence: CDR1 SGHAT, CDR2 FQNNGV. V was clipped by 6 bases and J by 3 bases, with 18 bases between them.